This T cell receptor beta chain was recovered during a study of PD-1 blockade in classical Hodgkin lymphoma. As to this clone: Antigen: not known.

The trim removed 4 bases at V and 0 bases at J, leaving 6 bases unmatched. This CDR3 is 18 amino acids long. Germline CDR1 reads SGHRS; CDR2 reads YFSETQ. General study findings and limits: Complete responders' diversity at baseline resembled that of newly diagnosed patients. Reported baseline diversity: healthy donors highest, relapsed/refractory patients lowest.

Only in-frame clones appear in the TCRdb table, and some are missing; sequencing was by immunoSEQ multiplex PCR. The top ten hold approximately 12% of the sample, which has about 94,000 clones, roughly 89% seen once. All trial patients relapsed after autologous stem cell transplantation. The chain couples TRBV5-1 to TRBJ2-6, with TRBD1 matching 11 bases. This clonotype was sampled from a human donor with classical Hodgkin lymphoma. The sample was peripheral blood mononuclear cells (PBMCs), taken before the second cycle of nivolumab. The CDR3 sequence: CASSQGQGGTSGANVLTF. DNA of the CDR3: TGCGCCAGCAGCCAGGGACAGGGGGGAACCTCTGGGGCCAACGTCCTGACTTTC.